Listed here are 29 T cell receptor beta chains from one sample, sequenced in a study of shared clonotypes between healthy human individuals. Naive CD8 populations comprised CD45RO-negative cells positively selected for CCR7, excluding terminally differentiated effector memory CD45RA+ cells. Produced via immunoSEQ multiplex PCR; TCRdb's table is partial and in-frame only. The table shows 1.5 million to 2.5 million clones, with roughly 94% occurring only once. The specimen sequenced was naive CD8+ T cells sorted from blood. The receptor source for this set is a man aged 18-30 years in good health.

CDR3 residues: CASSLGGGVSEAFF. The CDR3 DNA reads as TGTGCCAGCAGCTTAGGCGGGGGGGTCTCTGAAGCTTTCTTT. This rearrangement joins TRBV13 to TRBJ1-1, with a weak D call TRBD1 (5 bases). There are 14 residues in the CDR3. Germline loops: CDR1 PRHDT, CDR2 FYEKMQ (reference sequence). V shed 0 bases and J shed 6 bases, with 11 bases lying between them.

This clone was recorded once. V gene TRBV19 combines with J gene TRBJ1-5, with a tentative D call TRBD1 (6 bases). Trimming took 3 bases from V and 6 from J, leaving 12 bases between them. Looked up from germline, CDR1 is LNHDA and CDR2 is SQIVND (reference sequence). This CDR3 has 14 residues. This chain's CDR3 is CASSIAAGVQPQHF. The CDR3 DNA is TGTGCCAGTAGTATTGCGGCAGGGGTTCAGCCCCAGCATTTT.

The V call is TRBV7-9, the J call TRBJ2-1; 14 positions agree with TRBD2. The CDR3 sequence is 18 residues long. The junction had 15 bases not matched to a gene; V was cut back by 5 bases and J by 9 bases. CDR1 and CDR2 from the germline V gene are SEHNR and FQNEAQ (reference sequence). The CDR3: CASSPPSGTSGRVGEQFF. CDR3 nucleotide sequence: TGTGCCAGCAGCCCACCATCCGGGACTAGCGGGAGAGTGGGTGAGCAGTTCTTC.

This clone is a singleton in its sample. The chain has TRBV27 and TRBJ2-7; TRBD2 is a possible D gene (5 bases). V was clipped by 1 base and J by 3 bases, with 7 bases between them. The CDR3 extends over 13 amino acids. Germline values: CDR1 MNHEY, CDR2 SMNVEV (reference sequence). The CDR3 loop reads CASSLYAGYEQYF. In nucleotides, the CDR3 is TGTGCCAGCAGTTTATATGCGGGCTACGAGCAGTACTTC.

The J gene is TRBJ2-5, the V gene TRBV9, with D possibly being TRBD1 or TRBD2 (5 bases each). Looked up from germline, CDR1 is SGDLS and CDR2 is YYNGEE. The V gene lost 4 bases and the J gene lost 3 bases, with 13 bases spanning the gap. The CDR3 runs 14 residues. The DNA of the CDR3 is TGTGCCAGCAGCCCCTGGGACCGTAAAGAGACCCAGTACTTC. Its translation is CASSPWDRKETQYF.

The V gene is TRBV2, the J gene TRBJ2-7; D uncertain. V was trimmed by 2 bases and J by 0 bases, leaving 8 bases between them. This CDR3 comprises 14 residues. Germline CDR1 is SNHLY and CDR2 is FYNNEI. The CDR3 nucleotides are TGTGCCAGCAGTGAATACGGAGACTCCTACGAGCAGTACTTC. It translates to CASSEYGDSYEQYF.

The V call is TRBV27, the J call TRBJ2-5; 7 bases agree with TRBD1. This CDR3 spans 14 amino acids. CDR1 and CDR2 (germline): MNHEY, SMNVEV (reference sequence). V shed 4 bases and J 1 base; nucleotides not matched to a gene: 3. The DNA for the CDR3 is TGTGCCAGCAGTTCGACAGGGTTCCAAGAGACCCAGTACTTC. Its protein is CASSSTGFQETQYF.

The rearrangement joins TRBV28 to TRBJ2-7; either TRBD1 or TRBD2 may supply D (5 bases each). Germline CDR1 is MDHEN and CDR2 is SYDVKM. The length of the CDR3 is 13 residues. V lost 6 bases and J lost 4, with 13 bases in between. The CDR3 coding sequence is TGTGCCAGCAGCCCGACGGGGCGGTACGAGCAGTACTTC. It yields the protein CASSPTGRYEQYF.

This chain links TRBV4-1 with TRBJ1-1; 8 bases are a match to TRBD1. CDR1 and CDR2 (germline): MGHRA, YSYEKL. V gave up 5 bases and J gave up 3 bases; unmatched junction bases: 5. The CDR3 loop spans 14 amino acids. CDR3 in amino acids: CASSAGQGDTEAFF. CDR3 sequence (DNA): TGCGCCAGCAGCGCCGGACAGGGAGACACTGAAGCTTTCTTT.

This chain uses TRBV9 with TRBJ2-3, with 8 bases identical to TRBD1. The J segment lost 4 bases and the V segment lost 2 bases, leaving 9 bases of the junction unmatched. The V gene's germline CDR1 is SGDLS and CDR2 YYNGEE. This CDR3 is 16 amino acids long. The CDR3: CASSVSGGGAADTQYF. Here the CDR3 DNA reads TGTGCCAGCAGCGTCTCAGGGGGCGGGGCGGCAGATACGCAGTATTTT.

In this sample, this clone turned up once. Additional DNA sequences in this sample encode the identical CDR3. The genes are TRBV5-1 and TRBJ2-5; maybe TRBD1 (5 bases). The V end lost 4 bases, the J end lost 2 bases, and 12 bases lay between the germline ends. The CDR3 loop spans 14 amino acids. Germline CDR1 is SGHRS and CDR2 is YFSETQ. The CDR3: CASSLMGQQETQYF. The CDR3 DNA sequence: TGCGCCAGCAGCCTGATGGGGCAGCAAGAGACCCAGTACTTC.

The rearrangement links TRBV7-9 to TRBJ1-5; 7 bases agree with TRBD1. CDR1 and CDR2 from the germline V gene are SEHNR and FQNEAQ (reference sequence). J was trimmed by 7 bases and V by 5 bases; bases with no gene match: 8. This CDR3 region has 14 residues. The CDR3: CASSDDRVSQPQHF. The CDR3, as DNA: TGTGCCAGCAGCGATGACAGGGTTTCCCAGCCCCAGCATTTT.

The chain joins TRBV27 to TRBJ2-7; perhaps TRBD2 as D (5 bases). Trimming removed 3 bases at V and 0 bases at J, with 18 bases between. Germline V gene lookup returns CDR1 MNHEY and CDR2 SMNVEV (reference sequence). This CDR3 has 17 amino acids. As DNA, the CDR3 is TGTGCCAGCAGTTTCCCCCCACTAGGTAAAAGCTCCTACGAGCAGTACTTC. Translation gives CASSFPPLGKSSYEQYF.

The V call is TRBV29-1, the J call TRBJ2-7, with TRBD1 matching 10 bases. This CDR3 is 14 amino acids long. Trimming at V came to 4 bases and at J to 2 bases, leaving 5 bases not matched to a gene. The germline gives CDR1 SQVTM, CDR2 ANQGSEA. The CDR3 bases are TGCAGCGTTGGACAGGGGGCGACCCCCTACGAGCAGTACTTC. Protein product: CSVGQGATPYEQYF.

The chain combines TRBV5-4 with TRBJ2-1; D not certain. This CDR3 spans 11 amino acids. Trimming removed 4 bases at V and 10 bases at J, with 9 bases between. The germline V gene encodes CDR1 SGHNT and CDR2 YYREEE (reference sequence). The CDR3 coding sequence is TGTGCCAGCAGCCGACTCCCCGAGCAGTTCTTC. Its translation is CASSRLPEQFF.

The gene calls are TRBV10-3 and TRBJ1-2; D unresolved. V gave up 2 bases and J gave up 0 bases, with 7 bases separating them. Looked up from germline, CDR1 is ENHRY and CDR2 is SYGVKD. This CDR3 spans 14 amino acids. The CDR3 DNA reads as TGTGCCATCAGTGAGGGCGGAGCTAACTATGGCTACACCTTC. Protein: CAISEGGANYGYTF.

The gene calls are TRBV4-3 and TRBJ2-7; no clear D gene. This CDR3 is 16 amino acids long. V lost 0 bases and J lost 1, with 13 bases in between. Germline V gene data show CDR1 as LGHNA and CDR2 as YSLEER. The CDR3 sequence: CASSQEGQNWSYEQYF. CDR3 bases: TGCGCCAGCAGCCAAGAAGGGCAAAATTGGTCCTACGAGCAGTACTTC.

This clone was recorded only once. CDR3 sequence reads: CASSPGGPSYGYTF. CDR3 coding DNA: TGTGCCAGCTCACCGGGGGGGCCTAGCTATGGCTACACCTTC. The chain uses TRBV18 and TRBJ1-2; tentatively, D is TRBD1 (6 bases). The CDR3 has 14 residues. Germline V gene sequence: CDR1 KGHSH, CDR2 LQKENI. Trimming removed 3 bases from V and 4 bases from J, with 12 bases in between.

This clone was recorded once. The chain employs TRBV5-1 and TRBJ2-7; 7 bases align to TRBD1. CDR3 length equals 15 residues. Germline CDR1 reads SGHRS; CDR2 reads YFSETQ. J gave up 3 bases and V 8 bases, and 14 bases lay outside the gene matches. CDR3 protein: CASRQGQGSLYEQYF. The CDR3 bases are TGCGCCAGTAGACAGGGTCAGGGCTCCCTCTACGAGCAGTACTTC.

The chain combines TRBV7-8 with TRBJ2-7; D is perhaps TRBD1 (6 bases). Germline V gene data show CDR1 as SGHVS and CDR2 as FQNEAQ. The ends were cut back, 1 base at V and 5 bases at J, with 12 bases in the middle. The CDR3 sequence is 14 residues long. Written as DNA, the CDR3 is TGTGCCAGCAGCTTAGTGGGGGACAACCACGAGCAGTACTTC. Protein sequence: CASSLVGDNHEQYF.

The genes are TRBV25-1 and TRBJ2-3; D unclear. The CDR3 contains 14 residues. Per the germline V gene, CDR1 is MGHDK and CDR2 is SYGVNS. V dropped 1 base and J dropped 5 bases, with 10 bases sitting between them. The DNA of the CDR3 is TGTGCCAGCAGTGAATTCAGAGTGGGAGATACGCAGTATTTT. Translating it yields CASSEFRVGDTQYF. The full variable domain, in which reference TRBV25-1 and TRBJ2-3 provide the parts outside the CDR3, is EADIYQTPRYLVIGTGKKITLECSQTMGHDKMYWYQQDPGMELHLIHYSYGVNSTEKGDLSSESTVSRIRTEHFPLTLESARPSHTSQYLCASSEFRVGDTQYFGPGTRLTVL.

This clone was observed a single time. The chain has TRBV27 and TRBJ2-1, with D possibly being TRBD2 (6 bases). The CDR3 spans 15 residues. Deletions cut 1 base from V and 8 bases from J, with 15 bases between. Germline assignment: CDR1 MNHEY and CDR2 SMNVEV (reference sequence). The chain's CDR3 is CASSLFGLAYDEQFF. CDR3 in DNA: TGTGCCAGCAGTTTATTTGGGCTAGCGTACGATGAGCAGTTCTTC.

The rearrangement links TRBV4-1 to TRBJ2-3; 16 bases align to TRBD2. Germline values: CDR1 MGHRA, CDR2 YSYEKL. With V trimmed by 0 bases and J by 2 bases, 5 bases remained unmatched. This CDR3 comprises 19 residues. The DNA of the CDR3 is TGCGCCAGCAGCCAAGAACCGGGACTAGCGGGAGGGTTCACAGATACGCAGTATTTT. This translates into CASSQEPGLAGGFTDTQYF.

This clone was seen once. The chain combines TRBV7-9 with TRBJ1-1; possibly TRBD1 for D (6 bases). CDR1 is SEHNR and CDR2 is FQNEAQ in the germline V gene (reference sequence). V lost 5 bases and J 3 bases, leaving 19 bases between the germline ends. The CDR3 loop spans 16 amino acids. CDR3 protein: CASSRELGASDTEAFF. CDR3 bases: TGTGCCAGCAGCCGAGAGTTGGGGGCGTCGGACACTGAAGCTTTCTTT.

V is TRBV4-2 and J is TRBJ2-7, with no clear D. The CDR3 extends over 14 amino acids. CDR1 and CDR2 (germline): LGHNA, YNFKEQ. V lost 0 bases and J 2 bases, leaving 8 bases between the germline ends. DNA for the CDR3: TGTGCCAGCAGCCAAGATCCAGGAACCTACGAGCAGTACTTC. Protein: CASSQDPGTYEQYF.

The table lists this clone with a few counts. The chain joins TRBV6-1 to TRBJ1-1, with D perhaps TRBD1 (5 bases). V shed 5 bases and J shed 2 bases, with 12 bases lying between them. Germline V gene lookup returns CDR1 MNHNS and CDR2 SASEGT. The CDR3 is 14 amino acids. CDR3 loop: CASSTDTSNTEAFF. CDR3 nucleotides: TGTGCCAGCAGTACGGACACCTCCAACACTGAAGCTTTCTTT.

The chain recombines TRBV4-1 with TRBJ2-7; 11 nucleotides agree with TRBD2. The CDR3 is 16 residues long. V trimming: 4 bases; J trimming: 4 bases; junction bases outside the gene matches: 9. Germline loops: CDR1 MGHRA, CDR2 YSYEKL. CDR3 sequence: CASSPLTSGANYEQYF. The DNA of the CDR3 is TGCGCCAGCAGCCCCTTGACTAGCGGGGCAAATTACGAGCAGTACTTC.

The chain is built from TRBV15 and TRBJ2-5; TRBD2 aligns across 15 bases. Germline CDR1 LNHNV, CDR2 YYDKDF (reference sequence). This CDR3 is 17 amino acids long. Trimming took 5 bases from V and 5 from J; bases not matched to a gene: 9. The CDR3: CATSSGLAGGDEETQYF. In nucleotides, the CDR3 is TGTGCCACCAGCTCTGGACTAGCGGGAGGGGATGAGGAGACCCAGTACTTC.

The sample holds one count of this clone. CDR3 in DNA: TGTGCCAGCAGTGATTTCCCAGGGATCGTTGGAAAACTGTTTTTT. This codes for CASSDFPGIVGKLFF. The genes are TRBV6-1 and TRBJ1-4, with a tentative D call TRBD1 (5 bases). CDR1 is MNHNS and CDR2 is SASEGT in the germline V gene. V was shortened by 3 bases and J by 10 bases, with 18 bases between the two germline ends. This CDR3 is built from 15 residues.